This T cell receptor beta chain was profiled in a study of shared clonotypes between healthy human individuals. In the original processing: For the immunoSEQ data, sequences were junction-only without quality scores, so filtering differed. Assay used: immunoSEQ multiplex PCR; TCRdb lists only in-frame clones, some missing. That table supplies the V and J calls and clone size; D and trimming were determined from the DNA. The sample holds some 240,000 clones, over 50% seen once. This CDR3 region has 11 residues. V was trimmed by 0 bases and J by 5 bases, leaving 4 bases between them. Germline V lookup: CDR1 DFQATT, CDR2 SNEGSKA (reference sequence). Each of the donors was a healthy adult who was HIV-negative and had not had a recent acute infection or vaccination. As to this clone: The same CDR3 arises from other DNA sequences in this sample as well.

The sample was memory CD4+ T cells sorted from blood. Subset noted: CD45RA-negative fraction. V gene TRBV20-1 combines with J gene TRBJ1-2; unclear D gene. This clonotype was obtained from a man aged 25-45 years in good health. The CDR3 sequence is CSARDVYGYTF. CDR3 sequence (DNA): TGCAGTGCTAGAGATGTGTATGGCTACACCTTC.